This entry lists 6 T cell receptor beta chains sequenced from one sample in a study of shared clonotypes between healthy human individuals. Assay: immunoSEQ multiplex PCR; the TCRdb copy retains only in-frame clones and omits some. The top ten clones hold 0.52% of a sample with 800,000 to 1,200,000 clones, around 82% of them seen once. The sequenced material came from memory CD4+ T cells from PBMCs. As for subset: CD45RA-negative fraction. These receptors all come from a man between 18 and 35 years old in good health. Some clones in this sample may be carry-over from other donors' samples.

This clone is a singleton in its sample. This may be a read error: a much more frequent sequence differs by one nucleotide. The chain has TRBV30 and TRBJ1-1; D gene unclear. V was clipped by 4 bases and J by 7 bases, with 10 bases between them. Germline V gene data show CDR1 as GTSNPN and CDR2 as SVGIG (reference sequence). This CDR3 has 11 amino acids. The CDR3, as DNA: TGTGCCTGGAAGTACAGCCGTGAAGCTTTCTTT. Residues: CAWKYSREAFF.

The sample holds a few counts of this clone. Here the CDR3 reads CASKGLAGETGELFF. DNA for the CDR3: TGTGCCAGCAAGGGTCTAGCGGGAGAGACCGGGGAGCTGTTTTTT. The rearrangement uses TRBV6-6 and TRBJ2-2; TRBD2 agrees at 10 bases. Germline V lookup: CDR1 MNHNY, CDR2 SVGAGI (reference sequence). The CDR3 is made up of 15 amino acids. V shed 7 bases, J shed 5 bases, and the junction held 7 bases outside the gene matches.

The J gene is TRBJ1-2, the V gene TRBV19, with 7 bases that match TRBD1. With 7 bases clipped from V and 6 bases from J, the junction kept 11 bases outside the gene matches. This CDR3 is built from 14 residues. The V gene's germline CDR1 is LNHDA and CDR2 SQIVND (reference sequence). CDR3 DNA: TGTGCCAGTATCCCCTTAGGAGGGGGCAATGGCTACACCTTC. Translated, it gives CASIPLGGGNGYTF. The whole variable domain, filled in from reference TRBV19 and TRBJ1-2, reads DGGITQSPKYLFRKEGQNVTLSCEQNLNHDAMYWYRQDPGQGLRLIYYSQIVNDFQKGDIAEGYSVSREKKESFPLTVTSAQKNPTAFYLCASIPLGGGNGYTFGSGTRLTVV.

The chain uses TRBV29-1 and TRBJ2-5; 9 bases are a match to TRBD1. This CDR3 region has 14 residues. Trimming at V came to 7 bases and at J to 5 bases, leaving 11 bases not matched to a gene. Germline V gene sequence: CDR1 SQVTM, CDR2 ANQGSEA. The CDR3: CSGTTGGAGETQYF. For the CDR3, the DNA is TGCAGCGGTACTACAGGGGGCGCGGGGGAGACCCAGTACTTC.

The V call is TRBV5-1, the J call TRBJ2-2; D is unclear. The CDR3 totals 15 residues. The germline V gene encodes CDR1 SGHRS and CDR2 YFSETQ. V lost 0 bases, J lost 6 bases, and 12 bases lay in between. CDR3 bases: TGCGCCAGCAGCTTGGTGGGCAGTTTGTCCGGGGAGCTGTTTTTT. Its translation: CASSLVGSLSGELFF. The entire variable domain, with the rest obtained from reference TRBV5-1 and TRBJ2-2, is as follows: KAGVTQTPRYLIKTRGQQVTLSCSPISGHRSVSWYQQTPGQGLQFLFEYFSETQRNKGNFPGRFSGRQFSNSRSEMNVSTLELGDSALYLCASSLVGSLSGELFFGEGSRLTVL.

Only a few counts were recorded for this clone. The CDR3 DNA follows: TGTGCCAGCAGCCGAGGACAGGGGGGGACTGAAGCTTTCTTT. Protein product: CASSRGQGGTEAFF. The chain has TRBV7-9 and TRBJ1-1, with TRBD1 matching over 10 bases. The CDR3 has 14 residues. Trimming at V came to 5 bases and at J to 5 bases, leaving 5 bases not matched to a gene. Germline-derived CDR1 and CDR2 are SEHNR and FQNEAQ (reference sequence).